This is a list of T cell receptor beta chains from one sample in a study of long-term antiretroviral therapy in people with HIV. Generated by immunoSEQ multiplex PCR, the TCRdb table keeps only in-frame clones and is missing some. The sample lists 25,000 to 30,000 clones; 70% to 85% were seen once. The sequencing used unsorted PBMCs, collected 0.8 years before starting antiretroviral therapy. These receptors were taken from a man aged 18 to 29 with HIV. Each CDR3 is given without its conserved first and last residue. Fields, in order: V gene, CDR3 length, clone size, CDR3 protein. For some rows the clone size is stated as once, few or many, or as a class when expanded; others skip it.

TRBV9 | 12 | . | ASSPSGVNQPQH
TRBV18 | 12 | . | ASSQRGGQETQY
TRBV27 | 12 | . | ASSIAGLTDTQY
TRBV5-1 | 11 | . | ASSLNGEGEAF
TRBV11-2 | 15 | . | ASSRVGQGKGNQPQH
TRBV11-3 | 11 | . | ASSLSGANEQF
TRBV29-1 | 10 | . | SAQGGPGGYT
TRBV6-5 | 12 | . | ASSWDRGSYEQY
TRBV28 | 14 | . | ASSFMPSGGANVLT
TRBV5-1 | 12 | . | ASSSTGGSDTQY
TRBV5-8 | 17 | . | ASSLATGTDYFSNYGYT
TRBV7-9 | 12 | once | ASTWGASYNEQF
TRBV6-1 | 13 | . | ASRSGVGPNYGYT
TRBV9 | 15 | . | ASSFRTGFANTGELF
TRBV18 | 13 | . | ASSPSGRPNTEAF
TRBV2 | 13 | . | ASSPQGLRNSPLH
TRBV2 | 10 | . | ASSGDGPEAF
TRBV19 | 13 | . | ASSIAAGLSTEAF
TRBV30 | 14 | once | AWSRLDSAEQETQY
TRBV2 | 11 | . | ASSARQYNEQF
TRBV18 | 12 | . | ASSPGIRTDTQY
TRBV7-9 | 13 | . | ASSLRARGAGELF
TRBV6-6 | 13 | . | ASSSHRTGADTQY
TRBV7-9 | 14 | . | ASSPQIGQINEKLF
TRBV30 | 13 | . | AWSHGGGGANVLT
TRBV27 | 15 | . | ASSFFGGVVDTDTQY
TRBV5-4 | 9 | few | ASSSPFEQY
TRBV5-1 | 12 | few | ASSQEWGDYGYT
TRBV10-3 | 12 | . | AISEDRSRQPQH
TRBV5-5 | 15 | . | ASSLAHIGQGAPEQY
TRBV7-6 | 16 | few | ASSLLPGRPSGANVLT
TRBV30 | 14 | . | AWSHAGTSGYNEQF
TRBV5-1 | 14 | . | ASSLSGSTGTGELF
TRBV6-1 | 13 | . | ASSYTGNSNQPQH
TRBV9 | 14 | . | ASSPLGGAGDGEAF
TRBV9 | 14 | . | ASSDGRWGPNYGYT
TRBV10-1 | 13 | . | ASRRLDTINYGYT